The source of this TCR beta chain is a study of PD-1 blockade in classical Hodgkin lymphoma. Overall study context: Administration of nivolumab to patients was at 3 mg/kg intravenously every 2 weeks.

The table came from immunoSEQ multiplex PCR; TCRdb's copy has only in-frame clones and leaves some out. The sample consists of 20,000 to 25,000 clones, roughly 80% of them appearing once. CDR1 and CDR2 (germline): SGHRS, YFSETQ. J gave up 4 bases and V 1 base, and 7 bases lay outside the gene matches. CDR3 size: 15 residues. About this clone itself: Its antigen is undetermined.

Overall study results and limits: The origin of the repertoire differences remains undefined, with disease activity or prior therapy as possible causes.

Time point in this sample: cycle 4 day 1 (C4D1), after more than 5 weeks of nivolumab. Every patient experienced relapse after autologous stem cell transplantation, and brentuximab vedotin exposure varied. Magnetic negative selection served to purify CD4+ T cells out of PBMCs that had been thawed. Responses achieved at best were complete response, partial response or progressive disease. Source: CD4+ T cells from blood, taken before the fourth cycle of nivolumab. This TCR derives from a human donor with classical Hodgkin lymphoma. The chain employs TRBV5-1 and TRBJ1-1; 7 bases match TRBD1. This CDR3 reads CASSLRGGRSTEAFF. DNA of the CDR3: TGCGCCAGCAGCTTGCGAGGGGGCAGGAGCACTGAAGCTTTCTTT.